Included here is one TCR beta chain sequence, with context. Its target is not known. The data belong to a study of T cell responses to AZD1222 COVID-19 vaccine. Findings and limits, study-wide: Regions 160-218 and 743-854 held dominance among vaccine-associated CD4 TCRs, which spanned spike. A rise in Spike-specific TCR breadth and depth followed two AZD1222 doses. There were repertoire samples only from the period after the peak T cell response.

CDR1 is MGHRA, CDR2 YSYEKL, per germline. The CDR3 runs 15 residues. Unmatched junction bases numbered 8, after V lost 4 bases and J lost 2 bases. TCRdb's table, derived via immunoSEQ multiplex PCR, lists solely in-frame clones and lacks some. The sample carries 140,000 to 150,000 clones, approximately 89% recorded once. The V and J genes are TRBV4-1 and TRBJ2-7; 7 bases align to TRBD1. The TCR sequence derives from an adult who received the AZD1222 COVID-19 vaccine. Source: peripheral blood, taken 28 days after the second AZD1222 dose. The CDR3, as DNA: TGCGCCAGCAGCCTCCTCCGGGACAGCACCTACGAGCAGTACTTC. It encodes CASSLLRDSTYEQYF.